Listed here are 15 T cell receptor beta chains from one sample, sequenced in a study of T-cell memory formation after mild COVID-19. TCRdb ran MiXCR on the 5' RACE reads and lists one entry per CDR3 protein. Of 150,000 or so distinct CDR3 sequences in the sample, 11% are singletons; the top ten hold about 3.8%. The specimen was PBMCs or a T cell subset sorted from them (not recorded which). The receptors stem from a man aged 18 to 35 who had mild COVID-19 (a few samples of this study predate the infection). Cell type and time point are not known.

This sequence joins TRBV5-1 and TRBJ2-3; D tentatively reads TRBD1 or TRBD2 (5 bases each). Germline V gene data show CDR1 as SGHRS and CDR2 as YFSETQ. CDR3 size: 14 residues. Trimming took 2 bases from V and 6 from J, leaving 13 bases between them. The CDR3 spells CASSFIGGGDTQYF. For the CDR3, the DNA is TGCGCCAGCAGCTTCATTGGGGGTGGTGATACGCAGTATTTT.

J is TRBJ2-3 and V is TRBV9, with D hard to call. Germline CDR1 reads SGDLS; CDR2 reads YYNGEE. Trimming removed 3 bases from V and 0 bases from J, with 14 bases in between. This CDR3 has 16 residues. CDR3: CASSGFSIASTDTQYF. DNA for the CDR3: TGTGCCAGCAGCGGATTTTCTATTGCTAGCACAGATACGCAGTATTTT.

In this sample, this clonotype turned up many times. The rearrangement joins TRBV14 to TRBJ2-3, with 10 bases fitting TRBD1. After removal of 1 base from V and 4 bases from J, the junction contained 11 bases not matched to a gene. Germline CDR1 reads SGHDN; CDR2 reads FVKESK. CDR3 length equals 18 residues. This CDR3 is CASSQVGLRDRGADTQYF. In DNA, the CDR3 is TGTGCCAGCAGCCAAGTTGGCCTCCGGGACAGGGGCGCAGATACGCAGTATTTT.

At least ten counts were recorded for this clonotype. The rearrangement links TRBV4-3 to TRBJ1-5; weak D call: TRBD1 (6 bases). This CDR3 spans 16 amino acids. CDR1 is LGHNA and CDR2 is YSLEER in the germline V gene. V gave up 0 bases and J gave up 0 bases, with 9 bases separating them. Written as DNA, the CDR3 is TGCGCCAGCAGCCAAGACAGGGGATATAGCAATCAGCCCCAGCATTTT. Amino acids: CASSQDRGYSNQPQHF.

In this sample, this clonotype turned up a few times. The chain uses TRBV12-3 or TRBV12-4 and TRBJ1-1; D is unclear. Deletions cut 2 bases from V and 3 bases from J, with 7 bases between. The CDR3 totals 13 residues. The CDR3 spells CASSLRWDTEAFF. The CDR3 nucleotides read TGTGCCAGCAGTTTAAGGTGGGACACTGAAGCTTTCTTT.

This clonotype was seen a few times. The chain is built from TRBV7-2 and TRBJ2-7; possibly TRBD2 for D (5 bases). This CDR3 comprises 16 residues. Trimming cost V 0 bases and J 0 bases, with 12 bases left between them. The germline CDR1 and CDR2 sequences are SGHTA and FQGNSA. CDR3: CASSLAGIHLSYEQYV. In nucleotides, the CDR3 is TGTGCCAGCAGCTTAGCCGGGATCCATCTCTCCTACGAGCAGTACGTC.

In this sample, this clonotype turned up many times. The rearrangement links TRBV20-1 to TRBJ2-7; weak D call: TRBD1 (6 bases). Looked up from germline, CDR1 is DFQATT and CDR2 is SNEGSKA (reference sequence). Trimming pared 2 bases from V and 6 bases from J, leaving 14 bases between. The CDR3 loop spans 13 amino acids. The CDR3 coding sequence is TGCAGTGCTAGACAAGGCGGCAGGGGCGAGCAGTACTTC. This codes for CSARQGGRGEQYF.

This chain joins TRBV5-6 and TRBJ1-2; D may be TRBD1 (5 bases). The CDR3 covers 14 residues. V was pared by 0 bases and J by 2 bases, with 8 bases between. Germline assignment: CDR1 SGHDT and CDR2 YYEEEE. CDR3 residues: CASSLVQGNYGYTF. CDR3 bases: TGTGCCAGCAGCTTGGTGCAGGGCAACTATGGCTACACCTTC.

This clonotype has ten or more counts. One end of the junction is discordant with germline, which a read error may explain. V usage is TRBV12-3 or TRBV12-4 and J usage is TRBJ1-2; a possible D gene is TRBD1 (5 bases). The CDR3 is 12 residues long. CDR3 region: CASSLQGYGYTF. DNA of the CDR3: TGCGCCAGCAGCTTGCAGGGCTATGGCTACACCTTC.

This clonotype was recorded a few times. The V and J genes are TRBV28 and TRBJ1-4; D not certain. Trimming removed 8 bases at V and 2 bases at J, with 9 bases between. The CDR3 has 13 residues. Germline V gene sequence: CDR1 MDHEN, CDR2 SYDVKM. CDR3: CASYRETNEKLFF. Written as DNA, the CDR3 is TGTGCCAGCTATCGGGAGACTAATGAAAAACTGTTTTTT.

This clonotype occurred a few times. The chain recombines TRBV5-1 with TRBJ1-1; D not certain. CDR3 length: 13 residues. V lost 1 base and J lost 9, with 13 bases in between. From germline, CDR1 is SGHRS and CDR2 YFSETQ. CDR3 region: CASSLTGSGKAFF. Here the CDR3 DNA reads TGCGCCAGCAGCTTGACTGGTTCCGGGAAAGCTTTCTTT.

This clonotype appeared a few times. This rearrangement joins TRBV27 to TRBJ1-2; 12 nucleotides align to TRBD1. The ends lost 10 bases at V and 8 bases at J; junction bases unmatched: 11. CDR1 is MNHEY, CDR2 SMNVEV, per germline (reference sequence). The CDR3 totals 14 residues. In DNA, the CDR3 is TGTGCCACCCAGGCTTGGGGGACAGGGGGCGGCTACACCTTC. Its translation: CATQAWGTGGGYTF.

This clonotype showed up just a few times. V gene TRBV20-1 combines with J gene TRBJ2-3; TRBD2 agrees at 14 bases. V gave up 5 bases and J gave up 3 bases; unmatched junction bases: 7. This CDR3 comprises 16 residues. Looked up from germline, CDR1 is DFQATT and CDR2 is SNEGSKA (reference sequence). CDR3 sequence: CSAPPTSGGGTDTQYF. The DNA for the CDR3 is TGCAGTGCTCCCCCGACTAGCGGGGGGGGAACAGATACGCAGTATTTT.

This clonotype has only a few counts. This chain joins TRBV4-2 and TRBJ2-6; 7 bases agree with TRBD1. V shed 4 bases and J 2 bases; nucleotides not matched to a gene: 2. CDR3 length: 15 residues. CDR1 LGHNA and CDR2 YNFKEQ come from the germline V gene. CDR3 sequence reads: CASSPTGTGANVLTF. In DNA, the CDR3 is TGTGCCAGCAGCCCGACAGGGACTGGGGCCAACGTCCTGACTTTC.

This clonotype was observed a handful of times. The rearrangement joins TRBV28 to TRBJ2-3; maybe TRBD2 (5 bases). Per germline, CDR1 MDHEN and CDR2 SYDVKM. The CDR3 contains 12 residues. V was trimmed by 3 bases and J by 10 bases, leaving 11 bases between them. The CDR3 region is CASSFRGFAQYF. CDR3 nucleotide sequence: TGTGCCAGCAGTTTCAGAGGGTTCGCGCAGTATTTT.